This T cell receptor (beta chain) appears in the sequencing data of a study of blood T cell repertoires in COVID-19. Study context: PBMCs, B-cell-depleted T cells, or T cells were the source of the cDNA or gDNA that made up the material.

The V end lost 2 bases, the J end lost 5 bases, and 15 bases lay between the germline ends. CDR1 is MDHEN, CDR2 SYDVKM, per germline. CDR3 size: 16 residues. Under the authors' procedure: It was from reference gene primer amplification that nucleated cell counts were estimated. Data came from immunoSEQ multiplex PCR; TCRdb stores just in-frame clones and leaves some out. The V and J calls and clone size were taken over from that table, and D and trimming were inferred from the DNA. The sample has under 300,000 clones, roughly 84% seen once. Sequencing was done on a sample of peripheral blood. The chain uses TRBV28 and TRBJ1-4; no reliable D call. The origin of this receptor is a woman between 40 and 55 years old with active or convalescent COVID-19. The CDR3 protein is CASSLPGTVMNEKLFF. The CDR3 nucleotides are TGTGCCAGCAGTTTACCGGGAACGGTTATGAATGAAAAACTGTTTTTT.